Shown below are 9 T cell receptor beta chains from a single sample sequenced in a study of a mutant IDH1 vaccine in newly diagnosed glioma. Time point defined: week 11, during vaccination. With topical imiquimod, each dose of the vaccine consisted of 300 ug of mutant IDH1 20-mer peptide. No antigen has been assigned to these receptors. Method: immunoSEQ multiplex PCR; TCRdb's copy keeps in-frame clones and lacks some. The data show 110,000 or so clones, with roughly 90% seen just once and roughly 0.55% held by the top ten. The material was PBMCs, obtained from a glioma patient whose treatment included an IDH1 peptide vaccine. Receptor source: a woman between 45 and 65 years old with glioma.

The rearrangement joins TRBV9 to TRBJ2-1; 10 bases line up with TRBD1. With 4 bases clipped from V and 7 bases from J, the junction kept 5 bases outside the gene matches. This CDR3 contains 14 residues. Looked up from germline, CDR1 is SGDLS and CDR2 is YYNGEE. DNA for the CDR3: TGTGCCAGCAGCCCAGGACAGGGGGTAAATGAGCAGTTCTTC. It is translated as CASSPGQGVNEQFF.

The V gene is TRBV7-3, the J gene TRBJ2-2; tentatively, D is TRBD1 or TRBD2 (7 bases each). V lost 7 bases, J lost 2 bases, and 17 bases lay in between. This CDR3 has 16 residues. Germline CDR1 is SGHTA and CDR2 is FQGTGA. CDR3 region: CASTIDREGNTGELFF. CDR3 nucleotides: TGTGCCAGCACCATCGACAGGGAGGGAAACACCGGGGAGCTGTTTTTT. Full variable domain (missing parts from reference TRBV7-3 and TRBJ2-2): GAGVSQTPSNKVTEKGKYVELRCDPISGHTALYWYRQSLGQGPEFLIYFQGTGAADDSGLPNDRFFAVRPEGSVSTLKIQRTERGDSAVYLCASTIDREGNTGELFFGEGSRLTVL.

The chain employs TRBV6-5 and TRBJ2-2; 7 bases agree with TRBD1. J was trimmed by 0 bases and V by 5 bases; bases with no gene match: 3. The CDR3 is 15 residues long. The germline gives CDR1 MNHEY, CDR2 SVGAGI. CDR3 in amino acids: CASSGGTANTGELFF. CDR3 in DNA: TGTGCCAGCAGTGGTGGGACAGCGAACACCGGGGAGCTGTTTTTT.

The chain couples TRBV20-1 to TRBJ2-1; 13 bases agree with TRBD2. CDR3 size: 11 residues. CDR1 and CDR2 from the germline V gene are DFQATT and SNEGSKA (reference sequence). V trimming: 6 bases; J trimming: 10 bases; junction bases outside the gene matches: 0. CDR3 in amino acids: CSAGLAGEQFF. CDR3 nucleotides: TGCAGTGCGGGACTAGCGGGAGAGCAGTTCTTC.

The sample holds many counts of this clone. The chain has TRBV11-3 and TRBJ2-1; 7 bases map to TRBD2. The CDR3 sequence is 12 residues long. The V segment lost 5 bases and the J segment 7 bases; nucleotides outside the gene matches: 2. Germline V gene sequence: CDR1 SGHNT, CDR2 YENEEA. The CDR3 DNA reads TGTGCCAGCAGCGGGAGGGGAAATGAGCAGTTCTTC. Protein sequence: CASSGRGNEQFF.

The CDR3 DNA reads as TGTGCCAGCAGCGGACAGGGTGGCAATCAGCCCCAGCATTTT. Its translation: CASSGQGGNQPQHF. The chain employs TRBV7-9 and TRBJ1-5, with 8 nucleotides matching TRBD1. The CDR3 runs 14 residues. Germline lookup yields CDR1 SEHNR and CDR2 FQNEAQ (reference sequence). V was clipped by 5 bases and J by 2 bases; unmatched bases: 2.

The V and J genes are TRBV13 and TRBJ1-1; D gene unclear. The V end was cut by 6 bases, the J end by 1 base, with 18 bases between. The CDR3 has 16 amino acids. Germline loops: CDR1 PRHDT, CDR2 FYEKMQ (reference sequence). This chain's CDR3 is CASSPRGRQANTEAFF. The CDR3 nucleotides are TGTGCCAGCAGTCCCCGTGGTCGTCAAGCGAACACTGAAGCTTTCTTT. Using reference TRBV13 and TRBJ1-1 for the parts outside the CDR3, the full variable domain is AAGVIQSPRHLIKEKRETATLKCYPIPRHDTVYWYQQGPGQDPQFLISFYEKMQSDKGSIPDRFSAQQFSDYHSELNMSSLELGDSALYFCASSPRGRQANTEAFFGQGTRLTVV.

J is TRBJ2-7 and V is TRBV6-6, with D perhaps matching TRBD2 (6 bases). CDR1 is MNHNY and CDR2 is SVGAGI in the germline V gene (reference sequence). The CDR3 loop spans 14 amino acids. Between the trimmed V and J ends, which lost 0 bases and 6 bases, there was a span of 12 bases. The DNA for the CDR3 is TGTGCCAGCAGTTACTCGCGGGGTGAGGGCGAGCAGTACTTC. Its translation is CASSYSRGEGEQYF.

The V gene is TRBV28, the J gene TRBJ1-4, with D possibly matching TRBD1 (5 bases). CDR1 MDHEN and CDR2 SYDVKM come from the germline V gene. V was shortened by 3 bases and J by 6 bases, with 11 bases between the two germline ends. The CDR3 runs to 14 residues. As DNA, the CDR3 is TGTGCCAGCAGTTTGGTAGTAGGGGATGAAAAACTGTTTTTT. Its protein product is CASSLVVGDEKLFF.